This T cell receptor beta chain was profiled in a study of T cell changes during pregnancy in multiple sclerosis. Assay used: immunoSEQ multiplex PCR; TCRdb lists only in-frame clones, some missing. The sample includes roughly 30,000 clones, about 91% of them seen just once. CDR3 length equals 16 residues. The ends were cut back, 2 bases at V and 5 bases at J, with 16 bases in the middle. Germline CDR1 is SEHNR and CDR2 is FQNEAQ (reference sequence). This receptor was taken from a female donor with multiple sclerosis, enrolled in a pregnancy study. The sequenced sample was CD8+ T cells from peripheral blood mononuclear cells, obtained in the second trimester of pregnancy. The V gene is TRBV7-9, the J gene TRBJ1-5; no clear D gene. This CDR3 is CASSLNELQRHQPQHF. As DNA, the CDR3 is TGTGCCAGCAGCTTAAATGAGCTCCAGAGGCATCAGCCCCAGCATTTT.